Listed below are T cell receptor beta chains from one sample, sequenced in a study of identical twins. TCRdb ran MiXCR on the 5' RACE reads and lists one entry per CDR3 protein. The repertoire holds 700,000 or so distinct CDR3 sequences, with around 8.3% as singletons. These data were likewise used in another study, on yellow fever vaccine responses in identical twins.

The sample comprised PBMCs. These receptors came from a woman aged 18-35 years in good health. Both conserved end residues are part of each CDR3. D genes are given only for firm matches. For some rows the clone size is stated as once, few or many, or as a class when expanded; others skip it.

v_call: TRBV11-2; clone_size: few; d_call: TRBD1; j_call: TRBJ1-6; cdr3_nt: TGTGCCAGCAGCCGGACAGGGGCTTCACCCCTCCACTTT; cdr3_aa: CASSRTGASPLHF
v_call: TRBV28; clone_size: many; d_call: -; j_call: TRBJ2-3; cdr3_nt: TGTGCCAGCAGTTTATTTATTAGTCCCACAGATACGCAGTATTTT; cdr3_aa: CASSLFISPTDTQYF
v_call: TRBV5-1; clone_size: few; d_call: -; j_call: TRBJ2-1; cdr3_nt: TGCGCCAGCAGCTTGGTTGGTAGCGGAGCCATTGAACCTGAGCAGTTCTTC; cdr3_aa: CASSLVGSGAIEPEQFF
v_call: TRBV25-1; clone_size: -; d_call: -; j_call: TRBJ1-1; cdr3_nt: TGTGCCAGCAGTGAAGGGATGAATCGGGCTTTCTTT; cdr3_aa: CASSEGMNRAFF
v_call: TRBV6-5; clone_size: few; d_call: -; j_call: TRBJ1-1; cdr3_nt: TGTGCCAGCAGTTCGGAACGGAGCACTGAAGCTTTCTTT; cdr3_aa: CASSSERSTEAFF
v_call: TRBV28; clone_size: -; d_call: TRBD1; j_call: TRBJ2-1; cdr3_nt: TGTGCCAGCAGGGTACCCGGGACAGTAGGTAGTGAGCAGTTCTTC; cdr3_aa: CASRVPGTVGSEQFF
v_call: TRBV28; clone_size: few; d_call: TRBD1; j_call: TRBJ2-1; cdr3_nt: TGTGCCAGCAGCTCAACAGGGGGCCAGGCTAATGAGCAGTTCTTC; cdr3_aa: CASSSTGGQANEQFF
v_call: TRBV10-3; clone_size: few; d_call: TRBD2; j_call: TRBJ2-1; cdr3_nt: TGTGCCATCCAGGGGACTAGCGGGAGGTCGTACAATGAGCAGTTCTTC; cdr3_aa: CAIQGTSGRSYNEQFF
v_call: TRBV29-1; clone_size: many; d_call: TRBD2; j_call: TRBJ2-2; cdr3_nt: TGCAGCGTCCTAACCACCCAAGGAGATAGCGGGAGGGACAACACCGGGGAGCTGTTTTTT; cdr3_aa: CSVLTTQGDSGRDNTGELFF
v_call: TRBV27; clone_size: -; d_call: -; j_call: TRBJ2-2; cdr3_nt: TGTGCCAGCAGTTTAGACGGGAGAGGGGCGGACACCGGGGAGCTGTTTTTT; cdr3_aa: CASSLDGRGADTGELFF
v_call: TRBV20-1; clone_size: few; d_call: -; j_call: TRBJ2-5; cdr3_nt: TGCAGTGCGAGAACCCCTGGAGGGATGCAAGAGACCCAGTACTTC; cdr3_aa: CSARTPGGMQETQYF
v_call: TRBV12-3/TRBV12-4; clone_size: -; d_call: TRBD2; j_call: TRBJ2-2; cdr3_nt: TGTGCCAGCAGCCCCGGACTAGCGGGAGTTGTCGGGGAGCTGTTTTTT; cdr3_aa: CASSPGLAGVVGELFF
v_call: TRBV11-2; clone_size: many; d_call: -; j_call: TRBJ2-3; cdr3_nt: TGTGCCAGCAGCTTAGGGTTTGAGGTTTTCGTCGAATTGACTGGCACAGATACGCAGTATTTT; cdr3_aa: CASSLGFEVFVELTGTDTQYF
v_call: TRBV6-5; clone_size: -; d_call: -; j_call: TRBJ2-1; cdr3_nt: TGTGCCAGCAGTTACTCGGTTGGGAATGAGCAGTTCTTC; cdr3_aa: CASSYSVGNEQFF
v_call: TRBV4-3; clone_size: few; d_call: -; j_call: TRBJ1-3; cdr3_nt: TGCGCCAGCAGCCAAGATGACAGCCGCTCTGGAAACACCATATATTTT; cdr3_aa: CASSQDDSRSGNTIYF